Included here is one T cell receptor beta chain sequence, with context. These data belong to a study of blood T cell repertoires in COVID-19. The study drew participants aged about 18 to 90 years from 20 to 30 US areas. Donors were grouped by their self-reported clinical history. This CDR3 comprises 15 residues. CDR1 is MNHNY, CDR2 SVGAGI, per germline (reference sequence). The ends lost 6 bases at V and 2 bases at J; junction bases unmatched: 8. Sequenced by immunoSEQ multiplex PCR; TCRdb stores in-frame clones only, minus some. This table holds over 150,000 clones, around 80% found once. The chain links TRBV6-6 to TRBJ2-7; 9 nucleotides agree with TRBD1. The material sequenced was PBMCs or T cells enriched from blood (not recorded which). The TCR was taken from a man in his fifties who had recovered from COVID-19. The CDR3 DNA sequence: TGTGCCAGCAGCCAACCGGGACAGGGTACCTACGAGCAGTACTTC. Translated, it gives CASSQPGQGTYEQYF.